This passage covers 21 T cell receptor beta chains from one sample sequenced in a study of T-cell reconstitution after alpha-beta-depleted transplantation in children (TCRdb year 2016). The sample's treatment or condition label is to be understood as: allogeneic hematopoietic cell transplantation with graft depleted of TCRalphabeta T cells and CD19 B cells. Library preparation used PCR. The instrument was an Illumina HiSeq 2500. TCR library preparation used molecular barcoding, with unique molecular identifiers applied to normalize quantification of the TCRbeta repertoire. The public sequencing data were trimmed at Q25 with fastp and processed into clonotypes with MiXCR by TCRdb, which kept only in-frame beta chains. Rows merge per CDR3 protein into single entries with the most common DNA and genes. The sample table lists over 450,000 distinct CDR3 sequences, under 12% of them with a count of one. The leading ten clones occupy around 2% of the sample.

The sample here was PBMCs, taken before TCRalphabeta/CD19-depleted stem cell transplant. The source of these receptors is a child younger than 10 with inherited bone marrow failure, due to receive a stem cell transplant.

Written as DNA, the CDR3 is TGTGCCAGCAGCTTAGTACCAGGGAACGAGCAGTACTTC. Protein: CASSLVPGNEQYF. The V and J genes are TRBV7-2 and TRBJ2-7, with D perhaps matching TRBD1 (5 bases). Germline V gene sequence: CDR1 SGHTA, CDR2 FQGNSA. CDR3 length: 13 amino acids. Between the trimmed V and J ends, which lost 1 base and 5 bases, there was a span of 9 bases.

The chain links TRBV7-9 to TRBJ2-7; either TRBD1 or TRBD2 may supply D (5 bases each). The V end lost 8 bases, the J end lost 5 bases, and 22 bases lay between the germline ends. The CDR3 consists of 15 residues. CDR1 and CDR2 from the germline V gene are SEHNR and FQNEAQ (reference sequence). As DNA, the CDR3 is TGTGCCAGCCGAGATGGGTGGGGGTTCGCCGACGAGCAGTACTTC. Translating it yields CASRDGWGFADEQYF.

This clonotype was detected many times. This rearrangement joins TRBV28 to TRBJ2-7; TRBD2 agrees at 8 bases. CDR1 and CDR2 from the germline V gene are MDHEN and SYDVKM. The CDR3 is 18 amino acids. V shed 9 bases, J shed 3 bases, and the junction held 22 bases outside the gene matches. The DNA for the CDR3 is TGTGCCAGTACCGGGACTAGAGGTGTTCCTTCCGGGGTCTACGAGCAGTACTTC. Amino acids: CASTGTRGVPSGVYEQYF.

There are many counts of this clonotype. The gene calls are TRBV12-3 or TRBV12-4 and TRBJ2-1; tentatively, D is TRBD2 (6 bases). This CDR3 region has 14 residues. V lost 3 bases and J lost 6, with 12 bases in between. For the CDR3, the DNA is TGTGCCAGCAGTTTCCCTTCTAGCGTCAATGAGCAGTTCTTC. Protein: CASSFPSSVNEQFF.

This clonotype was counted many times. The genes are TRBV20-1 and TRBJ2-3; D ambiguous. The CDR3 consists of 14 residues. CDR1 and CDR2 (germline): DFQATT, SNEGSKA (reference sequence). Deletions cut 0 bases from V and 1 base from J, with 8 bases between. In DNA form, the CDR3 reads TGCAGTGCTAGAGAGCCAAGGGGCACAGATACGCAGTATTTT. Translation gives CSAREPRGTDTQYF.

This clonotype was picked up many times. The chain is built from TRBV19 and TRBJ2-5, with 11 nucleotides matching TRBD2. CDR1 LNHDA and CDR2 SQIVND come from the germline V gene (reference sequence). V gave up 6 bases and J gave up 2 bases; unmatched junction bases: 5. The CDR3 sequence is 15 residues long. The CDR3 DNA is TGTGCCAGTAGCGCGGGACTAGCGGAACAAGAGACCCAGTACTTC. Translation gives CASSAGLAEQETQYF.

This clonotype was detected many times. The chain links TRBV27 to TRBJ2-3; D is unclear. The CDR3 covers 12 residues. Germline loops: CDR1 MNHEY, CDR2 SMNVEV (reference sequence). V lost 2 bases and J 4 bases, leaving 4 bases between the germline ends. CDR3 sequence (DNA): TGTGCCAGCAGTTTACCCTCAGATACGCAGTATTTT. The encoded protein is CASSLPSDTQYF.

In the case of this clonotype: Being one base from a much bigger clone, this may be a read error. V usage is TRBV10-3 and J usage is TRBJ2-2; 12 nucleotides align to TRBD2. Looked up from germline, CDR1 is ENHRY and CDR2 is SYGVKD. This CDR3 has 16 amino acids. DNA for the CDR3: TGTGCCATCAGGATGACTAGCGGGAGTTTCACCGGGGATCTGTTTTTT. It codes for CAIRMTSGSFTGDLFF.

This clonotype has only a few counts. The rearrangement uses TRBV6-5 and TRBJ2-1; 7 bases match TRBD2. V gave up 0 bases and J gave up 7 bases; unmatched junction bases: 6. From germline, CDR1 is MNHEY and CDR2 SVGAGI. The CDR3 contains 15 residues. CDR3 sequence reads: CASSYSAGVGNEQFF. The CDR3 DNA reads TGTGCCAGCAGTTACTCGGCGGGAGTGGGTAATGAGCAGTTCTTC.

This clonotype has ten or more counts. The chain couples TRBV20-1 to TRBJ1-5; no reliable D call. Trimming took 3 bases from V and 2 from J, leaving 8 bases between them. CDR3 length equals 13 residues. Germline CDR1 and CDR2: DFQATT and SNEGSKA (reference sequence). CDR3 coding DNA: TGCAGTGCTAGCTTGCTGGGCAATCAGCCCCAGCATTTT. Its translation is CSASLLGNQPQHF.

This clonotype was detected once. CDR3 sequence reads: CASSQGQGYRNEQFF. The CDR3 region has the DNA TGTGCCAGCAGCCAGGGACAGGGGTATCGCAATGAGCAGTTCTTC. The V and J genes are TRBV6-2 or TRBV6-3 and TRBJ2-1; TRBD1 matches 10 bases. The CDR3 loop spans 15 amino acids. Trimming cost V 6 bases and J 6 bases; bases outside gene matches: 8. Germline V gives CDR1 MNHEY, CDR2 SVGEGT.

This clonotype was picked up a small number of times. The rearrangement joins TRBV19 to TRBJ2-1; perhaps TRBD2 as D (5 bases). The CDR3 has 17 residues. Germline V gives CDR1 LNHDA, CDR2 SQIVND (reference sequence). The ends were cut back, 7 bases at V and 6 bases at J, with 25 bases in the middle. As DNA, the CDR3 is TGTGCCAGTACCTCAAGGATGGGGAGTCCCCCCGGCAATGAGCAGTTCTTC. As protein: CASTSRMGSPPGNEQFF.

This clonotype has ten or more counts. The chain couples TRBV12-3 or TRBV12-4 to TRBJ2-5; D may correspond to TRBD1 or TRBD2 (5 bases each). The CDR3 covers 14 residues. V lost 3 bases and J lost 1, with 9 bases in between. The CDR3 bases are TGTGCCAGCAGTTTTTGGGACCGCCAAGAGACCCAGTACTTC. It is translated as CASSFWDRQETQYF.

This chain joins TRBV18 and TRBJ2-1; D is unresolved. V lost 1 base and J lost 4, with 11 bases in between. CDR1 is KGHSH, CDR2 LQKENI, per germline. The CDR3 has 15 amino acids. For the CDR3, the DNA is TGTGCCAGCTCACCACAAGGTAAAGGGTACAATGAGCAGTTCTTC. Protein product: CASSPQGKGYNEQFF. Combining the CDR3 with reference TRBV18 and TRBJ2-1 gives the whole variable domain NAGVMQNPRHLVRRRGQEARLRCSPMKGHSHVYWYRQLPEEGLKFMVYLQKENIIDESGMPKERFSAEFPKEGPSILRIQQVVRGDSAAYFCASSPQGKGYNEQFFGPGTRLTVL.

As concerns this clonotype: This may come from a read error, since a much larger clone is one base off. The chain has TRBV2 and TRBJ2-3, with 7 nucleotides matching TRBD2. The CDR3 contains 16 residues. Germline CDR1 is SNHLY and CDR2 is FYNNEI. CDR3 sequence reads: CASSEFGEGLTDMQYF. CDR3 bases: TGTGCCAGCAGTGAATTCGGGGAGGGCCTCACAGATATGCAGTATTTT.

This clonotype was recorded at least ten times. This chain's CDR3 is CASSLGLARTDTQYF. CDR3 sequence (DNA): TGTGCCAGCAGCTTGGGACTAGCTCGGACAGATACGCAGTATTTT. This chain connects TRBV5-6 to TRBJ2-3; TRBD2 matches at 7 bases. CDR1 is SGHDT, CDR2 YYEEEE, per germline. The CDR3 length is 15 residues. Trimming took 0 bases from V and 3 from J; bases not matched to a gene: 4.

The rearrangement joins TRBV15 to TRBJ1-1; 10 nucleotides agree with TRBD1. Per the germline V gene, CDR1 is LNHNV and CDR2 is YYDKDF (reference sequence). The ends lost 3 bases at V and 8 bases at J; junction bases unmatched: 6. The CDR3 contains 14 residues. The CDR3 DNA is TGTGCCACCAGCAGGACCCAGACAGGGGGCGAAGCTTTCTTT. Its protein is CATSRTQTGGEAFF.

Comment on this clonotype: A read error is possible here, since a much larger clone lies one base away. The chain has TRBV18 and TRBJ2-6; D possibly corresponds to TRBD2 (6 bases). Germline V gene sequence: CDR1 KGHSH, CDR2 LQKENI. V was shortened by 6 bases and J by 0 bases, with 9 bases between the two germline ends. The CDR3 spans 15 residues. DNA for the CDR3: TGTGCCAGCTCGTCCGGGAGCTCTGGGGCCAACGTCCTGACTTTC. Encoded protein: CASSSGSSGANVLTF. The variable domain in full, completed from reference TRBV18 and TRBJ2-6, reads NAGVMQNPRHLVRRRGQEARLRCSPMKGHSHVYWYRQLPEEGLKFMVYLQKENIIDESGMPKERFSAEFPKEGPSILRIQQVVRGDSAAYFCASSSGSSGANVLTFGAGSRLTVL.

This clonotype showed up many times. The rearrangement joins TRBV20-1 to TRBJ1-6; no reliable D call. CDR3 size: 18 residues. Deletions cut 0 bases from V and 4 bases from J, with 19 bases between. Looked up from germline, CDR1 is DFQATT and CDR2 is SNEGSKA (reference sequence). CDR3 nucleotide sequence: TGCAGTGCTAGAGAGACGACCTTAGGCGAGAAATATAATTCACCCCTCCACTTT. It encodes CSARETTLGEKYNSPLHF.

This clonotype occurred a few times. CDR3 amino acids: CSVDGPETSGANVLTF. CDR3 nucleotide sequence: TGCAGCGTTGACGGACCGGAAACCTCTGGGGCCAACGTCCTGACTTTC. This sequence joins TRBV29-1 and TRBJ2-6, with D unresolved. Deletions cut 3 bases from V and 0 bases from J, with 12 bases between. The CDR3 contains 16 residues. Germline loops: CDR1 SQVTM, CDR2 ANQGSEA. Variable domain in full (rest from reference TRBV29-1 and TRBJ2-6): SAVISQKPSRDICQRGTSLTIQCQVDSQVTMMFWYRQQPGQSLTLIATANQGSEATYESGFVIDKFPISRPNLTFSTLTVSNMSPEDSSIYLCSVDGPETSGANVLTFGAGSRLTVL.

At least ten counts were recorded for this clonotype. The rearrangement joins TRBV7-9 to TRBJ2-3, with D unclear. CDR1 and CDR2 (germline): SEHNR, FQNEAQ (reference sequence). Trimming removed 2 bases from V and 3 bases from J, with 12 bases in between. The CDR3 sequence is 15 residues long. The CDR3 DNA sequence: TGTGCCAGCAGCTTAAACTATCAGGCTACAGATACGCAGTATTTT. Residues: CASSLNYQATDTQYF.